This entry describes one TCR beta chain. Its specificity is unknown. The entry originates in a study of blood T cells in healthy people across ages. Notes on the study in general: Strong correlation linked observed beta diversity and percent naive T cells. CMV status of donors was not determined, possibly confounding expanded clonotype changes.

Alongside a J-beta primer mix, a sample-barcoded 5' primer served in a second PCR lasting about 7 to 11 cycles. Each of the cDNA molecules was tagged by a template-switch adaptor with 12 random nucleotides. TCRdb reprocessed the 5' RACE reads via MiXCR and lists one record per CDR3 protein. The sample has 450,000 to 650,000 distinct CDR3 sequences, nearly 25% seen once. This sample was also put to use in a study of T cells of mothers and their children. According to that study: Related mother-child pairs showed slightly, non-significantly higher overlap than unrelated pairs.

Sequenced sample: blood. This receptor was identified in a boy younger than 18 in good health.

The CDR3 spells CATSRDGSRAGGEQYF. In DNA, the CDR3 is TGTGCCACCAGCAGAGATGGTAGCAGGGCGGGCGGCGAGCAGTACTTC. This chain uses TRBV15 with TRBJ2-5; D might be TRBD1 or TRBD2, each matching 5 bases. The tail of the sequence fits TRBJ2-7 better, so the J call may be wrong. In germline, CDR1 is LNHNV, CDR2 YYDKDF (reference sequence). The CDR3 length is 16 residues.